These T cell receptor beta chains were read from a single sample in a study of T cell responses to AZD1222 COVID-19 vaccine. Sequencing used immunoSEQ multiplex PCR; TCRdb keeps in-frame clones, though not all of them. The sample has 70,000 to 80,000 clones, roughly 90% seen once; the top ten hold about 2.7%. The sample consisted of peripheral blood, taken on day 0 of AZD1222 vaccination. Receptors were obtained from an adult in good health. The CDR3 runs from the conserved cysteine through the conserved F or W. The D gene is left open where the match is weak. Expanded clones are given a class, and other clones once, few, many or no size at all.

v_call	j_call	d_call	clone_size	cdr3_nt	cdr3_aa
TRBV28	TRBJ2-7	TRBD1	NA	TGTGCCAGCAGTTTAGGGGGACAGGTACACGAGCAGTACTTC	CASSLGGQVHEQYF
TRBV28	TRBJ1-4	TRBD1	NA	TGTGCCAGCAGCTTACAGGGGGCGCTTGGTAATGAAAAACTGTTTTTT	CASSLQGALGNEKLFF
TRBV30	TRBJ1-2	TRBD1	NA	TGTGCCTGGAGTACAGGGGTGGGCTACACCTTC	CAWSTGVGYTF
TRBV7-9	TRBJ2-2	TRBD1	NA	TGTGCCACCGGGACAGGAGTCACCGGGGAGCTGTTTTTT	CATGTGVTGELFF
TRBV5-4	TRBJ1-2	NA	NA	TGTGCCAGCAGTTTAGACCAGGGTTATGGCTACACCTTC	CASSLDQGYGYTF
TRBV28	TRBJ1-2	TRBD1	few	TGTGCCAGCAGTACCCAGGGGGCAAACTATGGCTACACCTTC	CASSTQGANYGYTF
TRBV19	TRBJ1-1	NA	once	TGTGCCAGTACGGGGCAGGTGAACACTGAAGCTTTCTTT	CASTGQVNTEAFF
TRBV15	TRBJ2-7	NA	once	TGTGCCACCAGCAGAGTTTCTCAGGGCTGGGAGCAGTACTTC	CATSRVSQGWEQYF
TRBV7-3	TRBJ2-7	TRBD2	NA	TGTGCCAGCAGCCTTCGCGGACACGGGGGGGACGAGCAGTACTTC	CASSLRGHGGDEQYF
TRBV5-1	TRBJ1-5	TRBD1	NA	TGCGCCAGCAGCCCCGACAGGGGTCAAGGGCAGCCCCAGCATTTT	CASSPDRGQGQPQHF
TRBV6-6	TRBJ1-6	TRBD1	NA	TGTGCCAGCAGTTACGAGACAGGGGATAATTCACCCCTCCACTTT	CASSYETGDNSPLHF
TRBV11-2	TRBJ1-1	NA	NA	TGTGCCAGCACCCCCACCGGCACAGGGTTGAACACTGAAGCTTTCTTT	CASTPTGTGLNTEAFF
TRBV14	TRBJ1-2	NA	once	TGTGCCAGCAGCAGAGGAATCGGGGAGCCCTATGGCTACACCTTC	CASSRGIGEPYGYTF
TRBV6-2/TRBV6-3	TRBJ1-2	NA	NA	TGTGCCAGCAGTTGGCTGTTGGGATATGGCTACACCTTC	CASSWLLGYGYTF
TRBV7-3	TRBJ2-1	TRBD2	NA	TGTGCCAGCAGCCACGGGACTAGCGGGAGACGAAATGAGCAGTTCTTC	CASSHGTSGRRNEQFF
TRBV29-1	TRBJ1-2	TRBD1	few	TGCAGCGTTGAAACGACAGGGTTGGGCTACACCTTC	CSVETTGLGYTF
TRBV7-9	TRBJ1-3	NA	NA	TGTGCCAGCAGCTTGTCACAGGCGGGAAACACCATATATTTT	CASSLSQAGNTIYF
TRBV5-1	TRBJ1-5	NA	NA	TGCGCCAGCAGCTCGGACGGGTATAGCAATCAGCCCCAGCATTTT	CASSSDGYSNQPQHF
TRBV5-4	TRBJ2-7	NA	NA	TGTGCCAGCAGCCCTGGCGGCGGCGAGCAGTACTTC	CASSPGGGEQYF
TRBV28	TRBJ2-2	NA	NA	TGTGCCTCGGGAATCGGGGAGCTGTTTTTT	CASGIGELFF
TRBV5-1	TRBJ1-6	TRBD1	NA	TGCGCCAGCAGCCTGGGACAGGGAGGGAATTCACCCCTCCACTTT	CASSLGQGGNSPLHF
TRBV7-2	TRBJ2-1	NA	NA	TGTGCCAGCAGCTTAGGGCGACTAGGCCGTGAGCAGTTCTTC	CASSLGRLGREQFF
TRBV15	TRBJ2-4	NA	NA	TGTGCCACCAGCAGAGATTTGAAGACAGGTAACATTCAGTACTTC	CATSRDLKTGNIQYF
TRBV5-1	TRBJ1-1	NA	few	TGCGCCAGCAGCCCGGGACGGAATGAAGCTTTCTTT	CASSPGRNEAFF
TRBV5-1	TRBJ1-1	NA	NA	TGCGCCAGCAGCTTGATCTGGACGGAGGGGACTGAAGCTTTCTTT	CASSLIWTEGTEAFF
TRBV25-1	TRBJ2-1	TRBD2	NA	TGTGCCAGCAGTGAAAGGCTAGCGGGAGTCAATGAGCAGTTCTTC	CASSERLAGVNEQFF
TRBV6-6	TRBJ2-5	TRBD1	once	TGTGCCAGCAGTACAGAAACAGGGGGCCAAGAGACCCAGTACTTC	CASSTETGGQETQYF
TRBV19	TRBJ2-1	NA	NA	TGTGCCAGTAGTATATGGCAGGGCTCCTACAATGAGCAGTTCTTC	CASSIWQGSYNEQFF
TRBV7-9	TRBJ2-1	TRBD1	few	TGTGCCAGCAGCCCGAAATTGACAGGGGGCTACAATGAGCAGTTCTTC	CASSPKLTGGYNEQFF
TRBV11-2	TRBJ1-4	NA	NA	TGTGCCAGCAGCGAACGCGGGACATTCACTAATGAAAAACTGTTTTTT	CASSERGTFTNEKLFF
TRBV7-8	TRBJ1-1	NA	NA	TGTGCCAGCAGCTTACCAGGTAACACTGAAGCTTTCTTT	CASSLPGNTEAFF
TRBV28	TRBJ2-5	TRBD1	once	TGTGCCAGCACCCCCCTGGAGGGGACAGGTACATATGAGACCCAGTACTTC	CASTPLEGTGTYETQYF
TRBV20-1	TRBJ1-5	TRBD1	NA	TGCAGTGCTAGTGAGGGGGCCAGTCAGCCCCAGCATTTT	CSASEGASQPQHF
TRBV9	TRBJ1-2	NA	NA	TGTGCCAGCAGCCCCCGAGAGGCTATCTACAGCCTCCGGAGCTATGGCTACACCTTC	CASSPREAIYSLRSYGYTF
TRBV6-1	TRBJ2-2	TRBD2	NA	TGTGCCAGCAGTGAACGGGGGGGGCGACGTACCGGGGAGCTGTTTTTT	CASSERGGRRTGELFF
TRBV9	TRBJ1-1	NA	once	TGTGCCAGCAGTCCTAAGGTACAATTGAACACTGAAGCTTTCTTT	CASSPKVQLNTEAFF
TRBV5-1	TRBJ2-3	NA	NA	TGCGCCAGCAGCGGGACCTTCACAGATACGCAGTATTTT	CASSGTFTDTQYF
TRBV18	TRBJ1-1	TRBD1	NA	TGTGCCAGCTCACCACCCGGGACAGGGTTCGCTGAAGCTTTCTTT	CASSPPGTGFAEAFF
TRBV5-3	TRBJ1-1	NA	NA	TGTGCCAGAAGCTGCGACAGCATGAACACTGAAGCTTTCTTT	CARSCDSMNTEAFF
TRBV9	TRBJ2-5	TRBD1	NA	TGTGCCAGCAGCGTAGGGGGACAGGGGAGCCAAGAGACCCAGTACTTC	CASSVGGQGSQETQYF
TRBV5-1	TRBJ1-5	NA	NA	TGCGCCAGCAGCTTGGATTTCAGGGGTGGCAATCAGCCCCAGCATTTT	CASSLDFRGGNQPQHF